This T cell receptor (beta chain) was recovered during a study of T cell responses to AZD1222 COVID-19 vaccine. Study outcomes and limitations: Most donors were white British, females outnumbered males, and clonal diversity was possibly underestimated. Repertoire samples came only from after the peak T cell response.

This CDR3 region has 15 residues. Note on this clone: The antigen remains undetermined.

Samples with a second dose at about 4 or about 12 weeks were pooled together. Only in-frame clones appear in the TCRdb table, and some are missing; sequencing was by immunoSEQ multiplex PCR. The sample yields some 140,000 clones, approximately 92% seen once. Sequencing used peripheral blood, obtained 28 days after the second AZD1222 dose. The receptor comes from an adult who received the AZD1222 COVID-19 vaccine. This chain links TRBV21-1 with TRBJ1-5. TRBV21-1 is assigned pseudogene status. CDR3 protein: CASSKARDFNQPQHF. The CDR3 DNA reads TGTGCCAGCAGCAAAGCGAGGGATTTCAATCAGCCCCAGCATTTT.